This T cell receptor (beta chain) was identified in a study of CD8+ T cells in alopecia areata. This clone was recorded a few times. Treatment of the sample: oral pan-JAK inhibitor, 5-10 mg twice daily. This CDR3 has 11 amino acids. V shed 7 bases and J shed 6 bases, with 12 bases lying between them. From germline, CDR1 is GTSNPN and CDR2 SVGIG (reference sequence). RNA extraction was followed by reverse transcription into cDNA, which acted as the sequencing template. The protocol was immunoSEQ multiplex PCR, while the TCRdb copy is restricted to in-frame clones and leaves out a portion. The table lists more than 200,000 clones, 40% to 55% of them singletons.

J is TRBJ1-2 and V is TRBV30, with D unclear. Material: CD4+ T cells sorted from blood, obtained at approximately week 36, from a patient treated with tofacitinib. The origin of this receptor is a human donor with alopecia areata. The CDR3: CASSQTDGYTF. CDR3 bases: TGTGCCTCAAGCCAGACCGATGGCTACACCTTC.